Below are 20 T cell receptor beta chains sequenced from a single sample in a study of shared clonotypes between healthy human individuals. Method: immunoSEQ multiplex PCR; TCRdb's copy keeps in-frame clones and lacks some. The sample carries approximately 1.5 million clones, 98% recorded once. The sample was naive CD4+ T cells sorted from blood. Specified subset: CD45RA+ positively selected. These receptors were taken from a man aged 30 to 45 in good health.

J is TRBJ1-1 and V is TRBV7-9, with D uncertain. The CDR3 has 13 amino acids. Germline-derived CDR1 and CDR2 are SEHNR and FQNEAQ (reference sequence). The ends were cut back, 3 bases at V and 7 bases at J, with 12 bases in the middle. The CDR3: CASSLGGSNEAFF. CDR3 sequence (DNA): TGTGCCAGCAGCTTGGGAGGGAGCAATGAAGCTTTCTTT.

The chain joins TRBV14 to TRBJ2-1; D possibly corresponds to TRBD1 (5 bases). CDR3 length equals 13 residues. Germline-derived CDR1 and CDR2 are SGHDN and FVKESK. Deletions cut 3 bases from V and 9 bases from J, with 12 bases between. The CDR3 spells CASSQLRGAEQFF. CDR3 coding DNA: TGTGCCAGCAGCCAGCTGCGTGGGGCTGAGCAGTTCTTC.

This chain uses TRBV11-2 with TRBJ2-5; no clear D. Germline CDR1 reads SGHAT; CDR2 reads FQNNGV. The CDR3 has 13 residues. V was pared by 6 bases and J by 5 bases, with 13 bases between. CDR3 region: CASRPPPSETQYF. In DNA, the CDR3 is TGTGCCAGCAGACCCCCGCCCTCGGAGACCCAGTACTTC. The entire variable domain, with the rest obtained from reference TRBV11-2 and TRBJ2-5, is as follows: EAGVAQSPRYKIIEKRQSVAFWCNPISGHATLYWYQQILGQGPKLLIQFQNNGVVDDSQLPKDRFSAERLKGVDSTLKIQPAKLEDSAVYLCASRPPPSETQYFGPGTRLLVL.

The rearrangement links TRBV7-6 to TRBJ2-1; TRBD1 agrees at 9 bases. Looked up from germline, CDR1 is SGHVS and CDR2 is FNYEAQ. With V trimmed by 4 bases and J by 6 bases, 10 bases remained unmatched. CDR3 length: 16 amino acids. The CDR3 nucleotides are TGTGCCAGCAGCTCCCGGGGAGGACAGGGGAGCAATGAGCAGTTCTTC. Protein product: CASSSRGGQGSNEQFF.

The chain carries TRBV6-5 and TRBJ1-2, with 10 bases that match TRBD1. This CDR3 region has 15 residues. Germline V gene sequence: CDR1 MNHEY, CDR2 SVGAGI. With V trimmed by 3 bases and J by 7 bases, 8 bases remained unmatched. DNA for the CDR3: TGTGCCAGCAGTTATACCGGGACAGGGGTTTCTGGCTACACCTTC. This encodes CASSYTGTGVSGYTF.

The table lists this clone with a count of one. The sample holds other DNA sequences that translate to the same CDR3. This chain connects TRBV11-3 to TRBJ2-7; TRBD1 aligns across 8 bases. The CDR3 is made up of 14 amino acids. V lost 6 bases to trimming and J lost 0 bases; unmatched junction nucleotides: 4. The germline CDR1 and CDR2 sequences are SGHNT and YENEEA. CDR3 nucleotides: TGTGCCAGCAGTCCGACAGGGGACTCCTACGAGCAGTACTTC. The encoded protein is CASSPTGDSYEQYF.

V is TRBV5-1 and J is TRBJ2-3; 8 nucleotides agree with TRBD2. CDR3 length equals 18 residues. Germline V gives CDR1 SGHRS, CDR2 YFSETQ. Losses at the gene ends were 4 bases for V and 2 bases for J; bases not matched to a gene: 15. The CDR3 loop is CASSIPALGAGDTDTQYF. The CDR3 DNA sequence: TGCGCCAGCAGCATCCCAGCATTGGGAGCGGGAGACACAGATACGCAGTATTTT.

V is TRBV19 and J is TRBJ1-2, with D unclear. The V and J ends lost 4 bases and 3 bases respectively, with 6 bases between them. Looked up from germline, CDR1 is LNHDA and CDR2 is SQIVND (reference sequence). The CDR3 sequence is 12 residues long. This CDR3 reads CASSRVDYGYTF. CDR3 DNA: TGTGCCAGTAGTAGGGTGGACTATGGCTACACCTTC.

On this clone: Other nucleotide sequences in the sample specify the same CDR3. CDR3 DNA sequence: TGTGCCAGCAGCTCTGGACTAGCGGCTTACAATGAGCAGTTCTTC. It encodes CASSSGLAAYNEQFF. The rearrangement links TRBV11-2 to TRBJ2-1, with 10 bases fitting TRBD2. The V and J ends lost 4 bases and 4 bases, in that order; junction bases with no gene match: 4. Per germline, CDR1 SGHAT and CDR2 FQNNGV. This CDR3 spans 15 amino acids.

This clone was picked up one time. CDR3 loop: CASSPQRDRSNEQFF. The CDR3 DNA reads as TGCGCCAGCAGCCCCCAGCGGGATCGGAGCAATGAGCAGTTCTTC. This chain joins TRBV4-1 and TRBJ2-1, with 7 positions matching TRBD2. The CDR3 is 15 amino acids. Germline-derived CDR1 and CDR2 are MGHRA and YSYEKL. V lost 4 bases and J lost 6; bases outside the gene matches: 9.

The chain recombines TRBV13 with TRBJ2-7; TRBD2 matches 9 bases. V shed 6 bases and J 7 bases; nucleotides not matched to a gene: 7. This CDR3 contains 13 residues. The V gene's germline CDR1 is PRHDT and CDR2 FYEKMQ (reference sequence). The CDR3 spells CASRAGGPGEQYF. CDR3 DNA sequence: TGTGCCAGCAGGGCGGGAGGGCCTGGGGAGCAGTACTTC.

The chain couples TRBV28 to TRBJ1-2; TRBD1 agrees at 8 bases. Germline V lookup: CDR1 MDHEN, CDR2 SYDVKM. With 6 bases clipped from V and 5 bases from J, the junction kept 5 bases outside the gene matches. The CDR3 sequence is 13 residues long. Here the CDR3 DNA reads TGTGCCAGCAGCCGGGACAGGATATATGGCTACACCTTC. It encodes CASSRDRIYGYTF.

J is TRBJ2-7 and V is TRBV7-9; TRBD2 agrees at 8 bases. Germline loops: CDR1 SEHNR, CDR2 FQNEAQ (reference sequence). The V and J ends lost 1 base and 4 bases, in that order; junction bases with no gene match: 6. CDR3 length: 15 amino acids. The CDR3 spells CASSLDGLAIYEQYF. CDR3 nucleotides: TGTGCCAGCAGCTTAGACGGACTAGCCATTTACGAGCAGTACTTC.

The CDR3 spells CASRVGDQPQHF. DNA of the CDR3: TGTGCCAGCAGGGTAGGCGATCAGCCCCAGCATTTT. The chain carries TRBV2 and TRBJ1-5, with D unresolved. The germline V gene has CDR1 SNHLY and CDR2 FYNNEI. The CDR3 has 12 residues. The ends were cut back, 6 bases at V and 5 bases at J, with 8 bases in the middle. The complete variable domain, with remaining parts taken from reference TRBV2 and TRBJ1-5, reads EPEVTQTPSHQVTQMGQEVILRCVPISNHLYFYWYRQILGQKVEFLVSFYNNEISEKSEIFDDQFSVERPDGSNFTLKIRSTKLEDSAMYFCASRVGDQPQHFGDGTRLSIL.

The chain uses TRBV6-5 and TRBJ2-7; 7 bases are a match to TRBD1. This CDR3 comprises 15 residues. Germline loops: CDR1 MNHEY, CDR2 SVGAGI. The trim removed 2 bases at V and 3 bases at J, leaving 7 bases unmatched. The CDR3 region is CASSYTLGQVYEQYF. CDR3 DNA sequence: TGTGCCAGCAGTTACACCCTCGGACAGGTCTACGAGCAGTACTTC.

The V gene is TRBV4-3, the J gene TRBJ2-7, with 10 bases identical to TRBD2. V lost 1 base, J lost 2 bases, and 5 bases stayed unmatched. This CDR3 has 16 residues. CDR1 and CDR2 (germline): LGHNA, YSLEER. CDR3 bases: TGCGCCAGCAGCCAAGCCCGAGCGGGAGGGCCCTACGAGCAGTACTTC. As protein: CASSQARAGGPYEQYF.

CDR3 nucleotide sequence: TGTGCCAGCAGCCCACTGGTGGCGGGAGGGCGGAGCTCCTACGAGCAGTACTTC. Encoded protein: CASSPLVAGGRSSYEQYF. V usage is TRBV7-8 and J usage is TRBJ2-7; 9 bases are shared with TRBD2. The CDR3 covers 18 residues. The V segment lost 5 bases and the J segment 0 bases; nucleotides outside the gene matches: 14. Germline V gene data show CDR1 as SGHVS and CDR2 as FQNEAQ. The whole variable domain, filled in from reference TRBV7-8 and TRBJ2-7, reads GAGVSQSPRYKVAKRGQDVALRCDPISGHVSLFWYQQALGQGPEFLTYFQNEAQLDKSGLPSDRFFAERPEGSVSTLKIQRTQQEDSAVYLCASSPLVAGGRSSYEQYFGPGTRLTVT.

The chain combines TRBV27 with TRBJ2-7; 8 bases are a match to TRBD2. J gave up 2 bases and V 5 bases, and 11 bases lay outside the gene matches. Germline CDR1 MNHEY, CDR2 SMNVEV (reference sequence). The CDR3 loop spans 16 amino acids. The CDR3: CASSKTSGTRPYEQYF. The DNA for the CDR3 is TGTGCCAGCAGTAAAACCTCCGGGACTAGGCCCTACGAGCAGTACTTC.

V usage is TRBV7-2 and J usage is TRBJ1-1; D call uncertain. V was cut by 5 bases and J by 4 bases, with 17 bases left in between. Germline loops: CDR1 SGHTA, CDR2 FQGNSA. The CDR3 runs to 15 residues. The DNA for the CDR3 is TGTGCCAGCAGCCTAAAGGGCGCCCGTACCACTGAAGCTTTCTTT. This sequence encodes CASSLKGARTTEAFF. The whole variable domain, remainder taken from reference TRBV7-2 and TRBJ1-1, is GAGVSQSPSNKVTEKGKDVELRCDPISGHTALYWYRQSLGQGLEFLIYFQGNSAPDKSGLPSDRFSAERTGGSVSTLTIQRTQQEDSAVYLCASSLKGARTTEAFFGQGTRLTVV.

The chain carries TRBV7-2 and TRBJ2-3; no clear D. This CDR3 comprises 14 residues. The V end was cut by 1 base, the J end by 8 bases, with 13 bases between. Germline V CDR1 and CDR2: SGHTA, FQGNSA. The CDR3 DNA reads TGTGCCAGCAGCTTAGGAGGATCTAGAGCTACGCAGTATTTT. It yields the protein CASSLGGSRATQYF.